The rows below give T cell receptor beta chains drawn from one sample of a study of cytomegalovirus exposure and HLA in healthy donors. Produced via immunoSEQ multiplex PCR; TCRdb's table is partial and in-frame only. The sample has fewer than 200,000 clones, about 80% seen once. The sequenced sample was PBMCs. The source is a woman in her late teens or twenties in good health and CMV-seropositive. CDR3s include the opening cysteine and the closing phenylalanine or tryptophan. D genes are given only for firm matches. Expanded clones get a size class; other rows say once, few or many, or leave the size out.

j_call clone_size d_call v_call cdr3_nt cdr3_aa
TRBJ1-6 NA TRBD1 TRBV11-2 TGTGCCAGCAGCTCAATCAGGGGGCGTAATTCACCCCTCCACTTT CASSSIRGRNSPLHF
TRBJ1-1 NA NA TRBV18 TGTGCCAGCTCCCCGAGAAATGAACTCACTGAAGCTTTCTTT CASSPRNELTEAFF
TRBJ2-1 NA NA TRBV7-2 TGTGCCAGCAGCTTAGAAGGGGGGGCGAGGTATGAGCAGTTCTTC CASSLEGGARYEQFF
TRBJ1-1 NA NA TRBV5-1 TGCGCCAGCAGCTTGGGGGCCGTGAACACTGAAGCTTTCTTT CASSLGAVNTEAFF
TRBJ2-3 NA NA TRBV6-1 TGTGCCAGCATGCTAGCTAAGAAGTATTTT CASMLAKKYF
TRBJ1-2 NA TRBD1 TRBV5-6 TGTGCCAGCAGCTCTACAGGGGTCGGCTACACCTTC CASSSTGVGYTF
TRBJ2-2 NA TRBD2 TRBV6-6 TGTGCCAGCAGTTACTTGCTAGCGGGGACAACCGGGGAGCTGTTTTTT CASSYLLAGTTGELFF
TRBJ2-5 NA TRBD2 TRBV6-5 TGTGCCAGCAGTTACTGGCGGGGGGGGGAGCAGACCCAGTACTTC CASSYWRGGEQTQYF
TRBJ1-5 NA TRBD1 TRBV7-8 TGTGCCAGCAGCCCCTCTGTAGGGGGCTATCAGCCCCAGCATTTT CASSPSVGGYQPQHF
TRBJ2-3 NA TRBD2 TRBV10-3 TGTGCCATCAGGGGAGGACTAGCGGCTAGCACAGATACGCAGTATTTT CAIRGGLAASTDTQYF
TRBJ1-1 NA NA TRBV6-1 TGTGCCAGCAGTGCAGGGACAACGAACACTGAAGCTTTCTTT CASSAGTTNTEAFF
TRBJ1-1 NA NA TRBV19 TGTGCCAGTAGTATAGGTACGGGAACTGAAGCTTTCTTT CASSIGTGTEAFF
TRBJ1-2 NA TRBD1 TRBV6-1 TGTGCCAGCGAACCTGACGGGACAGGGGCCTATGGCTACACCTTC CASEPDGTGAYGYTF
TRBJ2-3 NA TRBD1 TRBV11-2 TGTGCCAGCAGCTTGGTAGGGGGCAGGACAGATACGCAGTATTTT CASSLVGGRTDTQYF
TRBJ2-5 NA NA TRBV7-9 TGTGCCAGCAGCCCGGACCCCGGGGTGACGGAGACCCAGTACTTC CASSPDPGVTETQYF
TRBJ1-5 NA NA TRBV6-5 TGTGCCAGCAGCTTAAATCAGCCCCAGCATTTT CASSLNQPQHF
TRBJ2-3 NA NA TRBV5-1 TGCGCCAGCAGCTTGAGTCAGAGAGCGGGCATTCGCACAGATACGCAGTATTTT CASSLSQRAGIRTDTQYF
TRBJ1-2 NA NA TRBV5-6 TGTGCCAGCAGCTTCTTCGACAGGCTAGACTATGGCTACACCTTC CASSFFDRLDYGYTF
TRBJ2-1 NA NA TRBV5-1 TGCGCCAGCAGCTTAGCGGAACCTTCCTACAATGAGCAGTTCTTC CASSLAEPSYNEQFF
TRBJ2-1 NA TRBD1 TRBV9 TGTGCCAGCAGCGCCCCATCCGGGACAGGGAACAATGAGCAGTTCTTC CASSAPSGTGNNEQFF
TRBJ2-3 NA NA TRBV9 TGTGCCAGCAGCGTAGCCCCTAGAGAAGATACGCAGTATTTT CASSVAPREDTQYF
TRBJ1-4 NA NA TRBV4-2 TGTGCCAGCAGCCCCCCCGCGGCCGAGAATGAAAAACTGTTTTTT CASSPPAAENEKLFF
TRBJ1-2 NA NA TRBV28 TGTGCCAGCACATTGACCGACTATAACTATGGCTACACCTTC CASTLTDYNYGYTF
TRBJ1-1 NA NA TRBV14 TGTGCCAGCAGCCAATGGGGAGACACTGAAGCTTTCTTT CASSQWGDTEAFF
TRBJ2-7 NA NA TRBV18 TGTGCCAGCTCACCTTCCGGCAGGGCCGAGCAGTACTTC CASSPSGRAEQYF
TRBJ1-2 NA TRBD1 TRBV10-3 TGTGCCATCAGTGAGTCGGGGGACAGTGGCTATGGCTACACCTTC CAISESGDSGYGYTF
TRBJ1-1 NA NA TRBV2 TGTGCCAGCTCCTCCGGGTTCATGAACACTGAAGCTTTCTTT CASSSGFMNTEAFF
TRBJ1-2 once TRBD1 TRBV6-5 TGTGCCAGCAGACCGGACAGGGGTAACTATGGCTACACCTTC CASRPDRGNYGYTF
TRBJ1-2 few NA TRBV9 TGTGCCAGCAGCCCCAGCGGGAGTGGGCAAGGCTACACCTTC CASSPSGSGQGYTF
TRBJ2-3 NA NA TRBV10-3 TGTGCCATCTTTTCTCAGGGCACAGATACGCAGTATTTT CAIFSQGTDTQYF
TRBJ2-7 NA NA TRBV27 TGTGCCAGCAGTTCCCGAGGTAGCGACGAGCAGTACTTC CASSSRGSDEQYF
TRBJ1-4 NA NA TRBV2 TGTGCCAGCAGTACAGGGTATACTGAAAAACTGTTTTTT CASSTGYTEKLFF
TRBJ1-1 NA NA TRBV6-1 TGTGCCAGCACCGTGACAGTGATGAACACTGAAGCTTTCTTT CASTVTVMNTEAFF
TRBJ1-2 NA NA TRBV5-8 TGTGCCAGCAGCTTGGTCGGACTTGGTGGCTACACCTTC CASSLVGLGGYTF
TRBJ2-1 NA TRBD2 TRBV13 TGTGCCAGCAGCCAATGGGGGAGCGGGGGATCCTACAATGAGCAGTTCTTC CASSQWGSGGSYNEQFF
TRBJ1-1 NA NA TRBV6-5 TGCTTAGCGCGGGCAGTGAACACTGAAGCTTTCTTT CLARAVNTEAFF
TRBJ1-6 few TRBD1 TRBV6-5 TGTGCCAGCAGTTACCCAGACAGGGGCTCACCCCTCCACTTT CASSYPDRGSPLHF
TRBJ1-2 NA NA TRBV7-8 TGTGCCAGCAGCTCCCCCCAGCAATTTGGACAGCAGAATAACTATGGCTACACCTTC CASSSPQQFGQQNNYGYTF
TRBJ2-3 NA NA TRBV5-1 TGCGCCAGCAGCTTGGGCCGGCGGCCGGATACGCAGTATTTT CASSLGRRPDTQYF
TRBJ1-2 few NA TRBV7-9 TGTGCCAGCAGCTTAGTTGGGGACAACACCTTC CASSLVGDNTF
TRBJ1-2 NA NA TRBV18 TGTGCCAGCTCACCAGTCGGATCGGGGGGGGTTGGCTACACCTTC CASSPVGSGGVGYTF
TRBJ2-3 NA NA TRBV2 TGTGCCGGGACCCCAGGGGTTTTTAGCACAGATACGCAGTATTTT CAGTPGVFSTDTQYF
TRBJ1-2 NA TRBD1 TRBV10-2 TGCGCCAGCAAGGCCGACCGGGACAGGGGCCCCAACTATGGCTACACCTTC CASKADRDRGPNYGYTF
TRBJ1-5 NA NA TRBV15 TGTGCCACCAGCAGAGATCCGGCAGGGGCGAGCAATCAGCCCCAGCATTTT CATSRDPAGASNQPQHF
TRBJ1-4 NA NA TRBV11-3 TGTGCCAGCAGCTTAGGTCGACAGGAAGGCACTAATGAAAAACTGTTTTTT CASSLGRQEGTNEKLFF
TRBJ2-7 NA NA TRBV2 TGTGCCAGCAAACTAAGCGAGCAGTACTTC CASKLSEQYF
TRBJ2-3 NA NA TRBV27 TGTGCCAGCAGTCCCCGGGAGGGGGCCTCATATTCGCAGTATTTT CASSPREGASYSQYF
TRBJ2-7 NA NA TRBV4-1 TGCGCCAGCAGCCAAGAATCCCGCGGCCGCTCCGACGAGCAGTACTTC CASSQESRGRSDEQYF
TRBJ2-7 NA NA TRBV2 TGTGCCAGCAGTGAAGACAGCCCCTACGAGCAGTACTTC CASSEDSPYEQYF
TRBJ2-3 NA TRBD2 TRBV5-1 TGCGCCAGCAGCCGCGGGACTAGCGGGGGGGCCGGAGATACGCAGTATTTT CASSRGTSGGAGDTQYF
TRBJ2-3 NA NA TRBV19 TGTGCCACCTCGAGGGATACGCAGTATTTT CATSRDTQYF
TRBJ2-3 once NA TRBV5-4 TGTGCCCTTAAGCGGGCGCGCACAGATACGCAGTATTTT CALKRARTDTQYF
TRBJ1-4 NA NA TRBV27 TGTGCCAGCAGTTTCAAGCCCGCAACTAATGAAAAACTGTTTTTT CASSFKPATNEKLFF